A selection of T cell receptor beta chains follows, all from one sample in a study of PD-1 blockade in classical Hodgkin lymphoma. Generated by immunoSEQ multiplex PCR, the TCRdb table keeps only in-frame clones and is missing some. The table records about 40,000 clones, approximately 70% of them present only once. The material was peripheral blood mononuclear cells (PBMCs), obtained at baseline. These receptors were obtained from a human donor with classical Hodgkin lymphoma. Both conserved end residues are part of each CDR3. D genes are given only for firm matches. Clone size is stated in some rows and not others, as once, few, many or a class when expanded.

d_call: TRBD1
j_call: TRBJ2-2
clone_size: NA
v_call: TRBV10-3
cdr3_nt: TGTGCCATCAGTCGCGGGACAGGGGGTTTCGGGGAGCTGTTTTTT
cdr3_aa: CAISRGTGGFGELFF

d_call: NA
j_call: TRBJ2-1
clone_size: NA
v_call: TRBV11-3
cdr3_nt: TGTGCCAGCAGCTTAGATCAGGGGGGCTCCAACTCCCTCAATGAGCAGTTCTTC
cdr3_aa: CASSLDQGGSNSLNEQFF

d_call: NA
j_call: TRBJ1-1
clone_size: NA
v_call: TRBV11-1
cdr3_nt: TGTGCCAGCAGCCACACGGGGGGGCGCCTTGGTGATACTGAAGCTTTCTTT
cdr3_aa: CASSHTGGRLGDTEAFF

d_call: NA
j_call: TRBJ2-1
clone_size: few
v_call: TRBV7-6
cdr3_nt: TGTGCCAGCAGCTCTACCTCGGGACTTTTAAGCTCCTACAATGAGCAGTTCTTC
cdr3_aa: CASSSTSGLLSSYNEQFF

d_call: NA
j_call: TRBJ1-4
clone_size: NA
v_call: TRBV27
cdr3_nt: TGTGCCAGCAGATGGGGGGGGTCTAATGAAAAACTGTTTTTT
cdr3_aa: CASRWGGSNEKLFF

d_call: TRBD2
j_call: TRBJ2-1
clone_size: NA
v_call: TRBV7-6
cdr3_nt: TGTGCCAGCAGCCTTAGCGGGGGCGCCTACAATGAGCAGTTCTTC
cdr3_aa: CASSLSGGAYNEQFF

d_call: NA
j_call: TRBJ2-2
clone_size: NA
v_call: TRBV5-1
cdr3_nt: TGCGCCACCATGATGGGGATTTTCGCGAACACCGGGGAGCTGTTTTTT
cdr3_aa: CATMMGIFANTGELFF

d_call: TRBD2
j_call: TRBJ2-5
clone_size: NA
v_call: TRBV11-3
cdr3_nt: TGTGCCAGCAGCCCTAGCGTAAGCGGGAGGCCAACGGGAGAGACCCAGTACTTC
cdr3_aa: CASSPSVSGRPTGETQYF

d_call: NA
j_call: TRBJ1-1
clone_size: few
v_call: TRBV7-9
cdr3_nt: TGTGCCAGCGCCGCTTACACCGAAGAAGCTTTCTTT
cdr3_aa: CASAAYTEEAFF

d_call: NA
j_call: TRBJ1-2
clone_size: NA
v_call: TRBV13
cdr3_nt: TGTGCCAGCAGCTCTCCTAACCGGGGGGCCACCTTC
cdr3_aa: CASSSPNRGATF

d_call: NA
j_call: TRBJ1-2
clone_size: NA
v_call: TRBV28
cdr3_nt: TGTGCCAGCAGTCCCCTGAGGGGGGGCTATGGCTACACCTTC
cdr3_aa: CASSPLRGGYGYTF

d_call: NA
j_call: TRBJ1-2
clone_size: NA
v_call: TRBV30
cdr3_nt: TGTGCCTGGAGTCCTATACCGGGCCTCTCTCGGAAGGGGACTTATGGCTACACCTTC
cdr3_aa: CAWSPIPGLSRKGTYGYTF

d_call: NA
j_call: TRBJ1-1
clone_size: NA
v_call: TRBV6-5
cdr3_nt: TGTGCCAGCAGTTACTCGCCGGCAGGGACCTCAATTGAAGCTTTCTTT
cdr3_aa: CASSYSPAGTSIEAFF

d_call: TRBD1
j_call: TRBJ2-7
clone_size: once
v_call: TRBV11-2
cdr3_nt: TGTGCCAGCAGCTTAGGACAGGGGGCAGGTTACGAGCAGTACTTC
cdr3_aa: CASSLGQGAGYEQYF

d_call: TRBD2
j_call: TRBJ2-5
clone_size: NA
v_call: TRBV19
cdr3_nt: TGTGCCAGTAACGGACTAGCGGGGGGCCAAGAGACCCAGTACTTC
cdr3_aa: CASNGLAGGQETQYF

d_call: NA
j_call: TRBJ2-5
clone_size: NA
v_call: TRBV7-2
cdr3_nt: TGTGCCAGCAGCTTATGGGGGTCACAAGAGACCCAGTACTTC
cdr3_aa: CASSLWGSQETQYF

d_call: NA
j_call: TRBJ2-7
clone_size: NA
v_call: TRBV15
cdr3_nt: TGTGCCACCAGCAGAGGGACAGCCTCCTCCTACGAGCAGTACTTC
cdr3_aa: CATSRGTASSYEQYF

d_call: NA
j_call: TRBJ1-1
clone_size: few
v_call: TRBV13
cdr3_nt: TGTGCCAGCACCTCAAGGGGACCCTTCGAAGCTTTCTTT
cdr3_aa: CASTSRGPFEAFF

d_call: NA
j_call: TRBJ2-6
clone_size: once
v_call: TRBV6-4
cdr3_nt: TGTGCCAGCAGTGACTCCAACTCTGGGGCCAACGTCCTGACTTTC
cdr3_aa: CASSDSNSGANVLTF

d_call: NA
j_call: TRBJ2-5
clone_size: NA
v_call: TRBV15
cdr3_nt: TGTGCCACCAGCAGAGAAGACGCCGGCCAAGAGACCCAGTACTTC
cdr3_aa: CATSREDAGQETQYF

d_call: NA
j_call: TRBJ1-2
clone_size: NA
v_call: TRBV7-6
cdr3_nt: TGTGCCAGCAGCTCGTTGACAGGAGGCGCAGAGGATGGCTACACCTTC
cdr3_aa: CASSSLTGGAEDGYTF

d_call: NA
j_call: TRBJ2-5
clone_size: NA
v_call: TRBV9
cdr3_nt: TGTGCCAGCAGCGTAGAAGGAAGGGTGAAAGAGACCCAGTACTTC
cdr3_aa: CASSVEGRVKETQYF

d_call: NA
j_call: TRBJ2-7
clone_size: NA
v_call: TRBV28
cdr3_nt: TGTGCCAGCCGACAAACCGAAGGTTTAAGCTACGAGCAGTACTTC
cdr3_aa: CASRQTEGLSYEQYF

d_call: TRBD2
j_call: TRBJ2-3
clone_size: few
v_call: TRBV4-3
cdr3_nt: TGCGCCAGCAGCCAAGATCCCCCAGGGACTACCGCAGATACGCAGTATTTT
cdr3_aa: CASSQDPPGTTADTQYF

d_call: NA
j_call: TRBJ1-1
clone_size: NA
v_call: TRBV30
cdr3_nt: TGTGCCTGGACCCTCTGGGGGAACACTGAAGCTTTCTTT
cdr3_aa: CAWTLWGNTEAFF

d_call: NA
j_call: TRBJ2-7
clone_size: NA
v_call: TRBV6-6
cdr3_nt: TGTGCCAGCACCAACTACGAGCAGTACTTC
cdr3_aa: CASTNYEQYF

d_call: NA
j_call: TRBJ1-3
clone_size: NA
v_call: TRBV4-2
cdr3_nt: TGTGCCAGCAGCCAAGATATGTGGGGCTCTGGAAACACCATATATTTT
cdr3_aa: CASSQDMWGSGNTIYF

d_call: TRBD2
j_call: TRBJ2-1
clone_size: NA
v_call: TRBV28
cdr3_nt: TGTGCCGTAGGGACTAGCGGGACCTATGAGCAGTTCTTC
cdr3_aa: CAVGTSGTYEQFF

d_call: TRBD2
j_call: TRBJ2-1
clone_size: few
v_call: TRBV7-9
cdr3_nt: TGTGCCAGCAGCTTAAGGCTAGCGGAAGAGCAGTTCTTC
cdr3_aa: CASSLRLAEEQFF

d_call: NA
j_call: TRBJ2-3
clone_size: NA
v_call: TRBV27
cdr3_nt: TGTGCCAGCAGTCAGGACAGCACAGATACGCAGTATTTT
cdr3_aa: CASSQDSTDTQYF

d_call: NA
j_call: TRBJ1-1
clone_size: NA
v_call: TRBV7-6
cdr3_nt: TGTGCCAGCAGCCTTGGGGAAACCACTGAAGCTTTCTTT
cdr3_aa: CASSLGETTEAFF

d_call: NA
j_call: TRBJ2-2
clone_size: once
v_call: TRBV4-1
cdr3_nt: TGCGCCAGCAGCCCGGCGAGGGGGGACAACGGGGAGCTGTTTTTT
cdr3_aa: CASSPARGDNGELFF

d_call: NA
j_call: TRBJ2-3
clone_size: NA
v_call: TRBV7-3
cdr3_nt: TGTGCCAGCAGCTTAACGTTCGCGGGCCATCGGCGGGGCTTGACAGATACGCAGTATTTT
cdr3_aa: CASSLTFAGHRRGLTDTQYF

d_call: TRBD1
j_call: TRBJ1-5
clone_size: NA
v_call: TRBV7-2
cdr3_nt: TGTGCCAGCGCGAACAGGGGAGGTGAAAATCAGCCCCAGCATTTT
cdr3_aa: CASANRGGENQPQHF

d_call: NA
j_call: TRBJ2-7
clone_size: NA
v_call: TRBV4-1
cdr3_nt: TGCGCCAGCAGCCAGTTGGGGGAGGATTACGAGCAGTACTTC
cdr3_aa: CASSQLGEDYEQYF

d_call: NA
j_call: TRBJ2-5
clone_size: NA
v_call: TRBV7-2
cdr3_nt: TGTGCCAGCAGCTTAGAATTGCTGGGCTGGACCCAGTACTTC
cdr3_aa: CASSLELLGWTQYF

d_call: NA
j_call: TRBJ1-5
clone_size: once
v_call: TRBV19
cdr3_nt: TGTGCCAGTAGTAAGTTTCGGGGGATAGTTGAAGATGAGCATTTT
cdr3_aa: CASSKFRGIVEDEHF

d_call: NA
j_call: TRBJ1-1
clone_size: once
v_call: TRBV7-2
cdr3_nt: TGTGCCAGCAGCTTAGTATCGAGGCCTGAAGCTTTCTTT
cdr3_aa: CASSLVSRPEAFF

d_call: NA
j_call: TRBJ1-6
clone_size: few
v_call: TRBV19
cdr3_nt: TGTGCCAGTAAAGGGTCGATAAATAATTCACCCCTCCACTTT
cdr3_aa: CASKGSINNSPLHF

d_call: NA
j_call: TRBJ2-3
clone_size: NA
v_call: TRBV11-2
cdr3_nt: TGTGCCAGCAGCTTAGATTGGTTGAGGTTTTCCAGGGACTCAGATACGCAGTATTTT
cdr3_aa: CASSLDWLRFSRDSDTQYF

d_call: NA
j_call: TRBJ2-7
clone_size: NA
v_call: TRBV10-3
cdr3_nt: TGTGCCATCAGTGAGCAGGGCACCTACGAGCAGTACTTC
cdr3_aa: CAISEQGTYEQYF

d_call: NA
j_call: TRBJ2-7
clone_size: NA
v_call: TRBV7-6
cdr3_nt: TGTGCCAGCAGGGGCGGGACTCCCCCCCACGAGCAGTACTTC
cdr3_aa: CASRGGTPPHEQYF

d_call: TRBD2
j_call: TRBJ2-7
clone_size: once
v_call: TRBV11-3
cdr3_nt: TGTGCCAGCAGCTTTTCGTCTAGCGGGAGGCTAGGCGAGCAGTACTTC
cdr3_aa: CASSFSSSGRLGEQYF

d_call: TRBD2
j_call: TRBJ2-1
clone_size: NA
v_call: TRBV19
cdr3_nt: TGTGCCAGTAGTATATTACTAGCGGGGGTTCTGTTCTTC
cdr3_aa: CASSILLAGVLFF

d_call: TRBD1
j_call: TRBJ2-1
clone_size: NA
v_call: TRBV5-1
cdr3_nt: TGCGCCAGCAGTACCGGGACAGGGGGCTGGAATGAGCAGTTCTTC
cdr3_aa: CASSTGTGGWNEQFF

d_call: NA
j_call: TRBJ2-1
clone_size: NA
v_call: TRBV4-3
cdr3_nt: TGCGCCAGCAGCCAAGATACGGGGTACAATGAGCAGTTCTTC
cdr3_aa: CASSQDTGYNEQFF

d_call: NA
j_call: TRBJ1-4
clone_size: few
v_call: TRBV6-1
cdr3_nt: TGTGCCAGCAGTGAAGGTAGCCTGAATAATGAAAAACTGTTTTTT
cdr3_aa: CASSEGSLNNEKLFF

d_call: NA
j_call: TRBJ1-6
clone_size: few
v_call: TRBV19
cdr3_nt: TGTGCCAGTAGTAGAGGGGCTGGGCCTAATTCACCCCTCCACTTT
cdr3_aa: CASSRGAGPNSPLHF

d_call: TRBD2
j_call: TRBJ2-3
clone_size: NA
v_call: TRBV19
cdr3_nt: TGTGCCAGTAGTATAGACGGGGGGGGCACAGATACGCAGTATTTT
cdr3_aa: CASSIDGGGTDTQYF

d_call: NA
j_call: TRBJ1-1
clone_size: once
v_call: TRBV10-3
cdr3_nt: TGTGCCATCAGGAACGTAGCGGCCCCATCCAATAAGGAAGCTTTCTTT
cdr3_aa: CAIRNVAAPSNKEAFF

d_call: NA
j_call: TRBJ1-2
clone_size: NA
v_call: TRBV6-1
cdr3_nt: TGTGCCAGCAGAGAACTTACAGGGCTGGGGGGAAGCTACACCTTC
cdr3_aa: CASRELTGLGGSYTF

d_call: NA
j_call: TRBJ2-1
clone_size: NA
v_call: TRBV7-9
cdr3_nt: TGTGCCACCCTATTCGGGAAATACAATGAGCAGTTCTTC
cdr3_aa: CATLFGKYNEQFF

d_call: TRBD2
j_call: TRBJ2-2
clone_size: NA
v_call: TRBV9
cdr3_nt: TGTGCCAGCAGCGTAGTCACTAGCGGGGGTGACGGGGAGCTGTTTTTT
cdr3_aa: CASSVVTSGGDGELFF

d_call: TRBD1
j_call: TRBJ1-3
clone_size: NA
v_call: TRBV6-5
cdr3_nt: TGTGCCAGCAGTTACGGTGGGACAGTGGGAAACACCATATATTTT
cdr3_aa: CASSYGGTVGNTIYF